One sample yielded the 24 T cell receptor beta chains listed below, sequenced in a study of cytomegalovirus exposure and HLA in healthy donors. PCR amplification relied on 60 Vbeta primers (plus 13 Jbeta primers). TCRdb's copy holds only in-frame clones and misses some; the assay was immunoSEQ multiplex PCR. Among approximately 160,000 clones, about 84% were seen once, and the ten largest hold 1% to 1.5%. Input material: PBMCs. These receptor sequences come from a man between 50 and 59 years old in good health and CMV-seropositive.

The chain has TRBV28 and TRBJ1-4, with 11 bases fitting TRBD1. This CDR3 has 20 amino acids. Per germline, CDR1 MDHEN and CDR2 SYDVKM. The J segment lost 3 bases and the V segment lost 6 bases, leaving 18 bases of the junction unmatched. CDR3 DNA sequence: TGTGCCAGCAGCCCCGCAGGCTCGGACAGGGGGCTGGGAGCTAATGAAAAACTGTTTTTT. Amino acids: CASSPAGSDRGLGANEKLFF.

The CDR3 loop reads CASSPRGVGAKETQYF. In DNA, the CDR3 is TGCGCCAGCAGCCCCAGGGGCGTTGGGGCCAAAGAGACCCAGTACTTC. V usage is TRBV5-1 and J usage is TRBJ2-5; perhaps TRBD1 as D (6 bases). The germline V gene encodes CDR1 SGHRS and CDR2 YFSETQ. V was pared by 4 bases and J by 3 bases, with 19 bases between. The CDR3 length is 16 residues.

This clone was seen a handful of times. The sample contains more than one DNA sequence encoding this CDR3. CDR3 protein: CASSLGLAGPDTQYF. The CDR3, as DNA: TGCGCCAGCAGCTTAGGACTAGCGGGGCCAGATACGCAGTATTTT. This chain connects TRBV5-1 to TRBJ2-3, with 12 bases lining up with TRBD2. Losses at the gene ends were 2 bases for V and 4 bases for J; bases not matched to a gene: 2. This CDR3 region has 15 residues. Germline V gives CDR1 SGHRS, CDR2 YFSETQ. Full variable domain (remainder filled in from reference TRBV5-1 and TRBJ2-3): KAGVTQTPRYLIKTRGQQVTLSCSPISGHRSVSWYQQTPGQGLQFLFEYFSETQRNKGNFPGRFSGRQFSNSRSEMNVSTLELGDSALYLCASSLGLAGPDTQYFGPGTRLTVL.

The sample holds a few counts of this clone. This chain uses TRBV7-2 with TRBJ2-7, with TRBD1 identical over 7 bases. Germline V gene data show CDR1 as SGHTA and CDR2 as FQGNSA. The CDR3 runs 16 residues. With V trimmed by 5 bases and J by 3 bases, 13 bases remained unmatched. In DNA form, the CDR3 reads TGTGCCAGCAGCGTGCTGGACAGGCACTTTGACTACGAGCAGTACTTC. Encoded protein: CASSVLDRHFDYEQYF.

This chain uses TRBV27 with TRBJ2-1; no firm D call. With 0 bases removed from V and 0 bases from J, the gap between germline ends came to 9 bases. Germline CDR1 and CDR2: MNHEY and SMNVEV (reference sequence). This CDR3 has 16 residues. The CDR3 loop is CASSLSGQSSYNEQFF. The CDR3 DNA reads as TGTGCCAGCAGTTTATCGGGCCAGAGCTCCTACAATGAGCAGTTCTTC.

This clone was recorded a few times. V and J are TRBV2 and TRBJ1-1, with a possible D match to TRBD1 (5 bases). Trimming took off 5 bases at V and 5 bases at J, with 12 bases between the two ends. The CDR3 covers 13 residues. Germline lookup yields CDR1 SNHLY and CDR2 FYNNEI. The CDR3 coding sequence is TGTGCCAGCAGTTACCGGGAGGGGACTGAAGCTTTCTTT. It is translated as CASSYREGTEAFF.

The rearrangement joins TRBV28 to TRBJ1-2, with 8 bases fitting TRBD1. The CDR3 runs to 14 residues. Unmatched junction bases numbered 5, after V lost 4 bases and J lost 4 bases. Germline CDR1 and CDR2: MDHEN and SYDVKM. The CDR3 region has the DNA TGTGCCAGCAGTTCGACCGACAGGGGCTATGGCTACACCTTC. Encoded protein: CASSSTDRGYGYTF.

This chain connects TRBV28 to TRBJ2-7; TRBD2 aligns across 15 bases. The CDR3 covers 15 residues. Germline CDR1 reads MDHEN; CDR2 reads SYDVKM. After removal of 6 bases from V and 7 bases from J, the junction contained 7 bases not matched to a gene. CDR3 nucleotides: TGTGCCAGCAGACCCGGGACTAGCGGGAGGCAAGAGCAGTACTTC. Protein: CASRPGTSGRQEQYF.

This clone showed up just once. V is TRBV6-5 and J is TRBJ2-7; D is possibly TRBD2 (6 bases). This CDR3 region has 15 residues. V was pared by 6 bases and J by 2 bases, with 17 bases between. From germline, CDR1 is MNHEY and CDR2 SVGAGI. CDR3 nucleotides: TGTGCCAGCAGCCGGGACTCCCTTAACCCCTACGAGCAGTACTTC. Translating gives CASSRDSLNPYEQYF.

This chain joins TRBV15 and TRBJ1-4; D unclear. The CDR3 consists of 14 residues. Trimming took 0 bases from V and 4 from J, leaving 6 bases between them. Germline V gives CDR1 LNHNV, CDR2 YYDKDF (reference sequence). CDR3 sequence: CATSREAVNEKLFF. CDR3 in DNA: TGTGCCACCAGCAGAGAGGCGGTTAATGAAAAACTGTTTTTT.

This sequence joins TRBV5-4 and TRBJ2-5; D remains unclear. CDR3 length: 13 amino acids. In germline, CDR1 is SGHNT, CDR2 YYREEE (reference sequence). V was trimmed by 6 bases and J by 0 bases, leaving 9 bases between them. The CDR3 sequence: CASNRLNQETQYF. CDR3 DNA sequence: TGTGCCAGCAATAGACTGAACCAAGAGACCCAGTACTTC.

The chain joins TRBV10-3 to TRBJ1-5, with D maybe TRBD1 (6 bases). Trimming took off 0 bases at V and 1 base at J, with 7 bases between the two ends. The CDR3 extends over 15 amino acids. CDR1 and CDR2 from the germline V gene are ENHRY and SYGVKD. CDR3 DNA: TGTGCCATCAGTGAGTCTGGACAGAGCAATCAGCCCCAGCATTTT. Its protein product is CAISESGQSNQPQHF.

The chain uses TRBV7-3 and TRBJ2-1; TRBD2 is a possible D gene (6 bases). V lost 2 bases, J lost 5 bases, and 10 bases lay in between. The germline V gene encodes CDR1 SGHTA and CDR2 FQGTGA. The CDR3 spans 14 residues. In DNA form, the CDR3 reads TGTGCCAGCAGCTTACCGACTAGTAACAATGAGCAGTTCTTC. Translating it yields CASSLPTSNNEQFF.

This chain uses TRBV15 with TRBJ1-5; D is uncertain. CDR1 and CDR2 (germline): LNHNV, YYDKDF (reference sequence). The V end lost 0 bases, the J end lost 1 base, and 13 bases lay between the germline ends. This CDR3 region has 17 residues. CDR3 nucleotides: TGTGCCACCAGCAGAGACCCTCGGGAGCGAAGCAATCAGCCCCAGCATTTT. This encodes CATSRDPRERSNQPQHF.

V and J are TRBV2 and TRBJ1-2, with D maybe TRBD1 (6 bases). The CDR3 covers 17 residues. The ends were cut back, 4 bases at V and 2 bases at J, with 20 bases in the middle. CDR1 SNHLY and CDR2 FYNNEI come from the germline V gene. DNA of the CDR3: TGTGCCAGCAGTGGGACAGCCCACCTCTTAATCAACTATGGCTACACCTTC. As protein: CASSGTAHLLINYGYTF.

V is TRBV5-1 and J is TRBJ2-7; D uncertain. The germline V and J ends were trimmed by 0 bases and 1 base, with 8 bases remaining between them. CDR3 length equals 14 residues. The V gene's germline CDR1 is SGHRS and CDR2 YFSETQ. For the CDR3, the DNA is TGCGCCAGCAGCTTGGATGGCTTATCCTACGAGCAGTACTTC. Its translation is CASSLDGLSYEQYF.

This clone appeared a single time. This chain connects TRBV28 to TRBJ2-5, with no clear D. The closer fit of TRBJ2-7 to the DNA end suggests the J call may be wrong. This CDR3 is built from 13 residues. Germline V CDR1 and CDR2: MDHEN, SYDVKM. The CDR3 region has the DNA TGTGCCAGCAGTCCCCTCGGGTCCTACGAGCAGTACTTC. Its protein product is CASSPLGSYEQYF.

The chain recombines TRBV27 with TRBJ2-7; possibly TRBD1 for D (6 bases). Germline V CDR1 and CDR2: MNHEY, SMNVEV (reference sequence). This CDR3 contains 14 residues. Trimming stripped 2 bases from V and 2 bases from J, with 10 bases between. The CDR3 sequence is CASSLRQGTYEQYF. The CDR3 DNA reads as TGTGCCAGCAGTTTACGCCAGGGGACCTACGAGCAGTACTTC.

This sequence joins TRBV9 and TRBJ1-2; the D is unclear. V was shortened by 0 bases and J by 0 bases, with 6 bases between the two germline ends. Germline V lookup: CDR1 SGDLS, CDR2 YYNGEE. The CDR3 spans 14 residues. DNA for the CDR3: TGTGCCAGCAGCGTAGATCACACTAACTATGGCTACACCTTC. This gives the protein CASSVDHTNYGYTF.

This rearrangement joins TRBV19 to TRBJ1-2; D may be TRBD1 (5 bases). Germline V gene data show CDR1 as LNHDA and CDR2 as SQIVND (reference sequence). V lost 6 bases and J 4 bases, leaving 12 bases between the germline ends. CDR3 length: 13 residues. CDR3 nucleotide sequence: TGTGCCAGTAGCCCTAGACAGAGCTATGGCTACACCTTC. Residues: CASSPRQSYGYTF. Drawing the rest from reference TRBV19 and TRBJ1-2, the complete variable domain is DGGITQSPKYLFRKEGQNVTLSCEQNLNHDAMYWYRQDPGQGLRLIYYSQIVNDFQKGDIAEGYSVSREKKESFPLTVTSAQKNPTAFYLCASSPRQSYGYTFGSGTRLTVV.

CDR3 DNA sequence: TGTGCCAGTAGTATAGGGGGGACAGGGGGCACTGAAGCTTTCTTT. Translating it yields CASSIGGTGGTEAFF. This rearrangement joins TRBV19 to TRBJ1-1; 11 nucleotides match TRBD1. V dropped 1 base and J dropped 4; count of bases not matched to a gene: 2. Germline assignment: CDR1 LNHDA and CDR2 SQIVND (reference sequence). The CDR3 covers 15 residues.

This chain uses TRBV5-1 with TRBJ1-6, with D unresolved. CDR1 and CDR2 (germline): SGHRS, YFSETQ. Trimming shortened V by 0 bases and J by 5 bases, and 12 bases separated the two germline ends. The CDR3 runs to 16 residues. The CDR3 reads CASSLDVAQNNSPLHF. CDR3 coding DNA: TGCGCCAGCAGCTTGGATGTGGCACAGAATAATTCACCCCTCCACTTT.

This clone is a singleton in its sample. The chain carries TRBV5-6 and TRBJ1-1, with D perhaps TRBD1 (6 bases). Trimming removed 3 bases from V and 8 bases from J, with 14 bases in between. The CDR3 extends over 13 amino acids. Germline CDR1 and CDR2: SGHDT and YYEEEE. CDR3 amino acids: CASSWATGSEAFF. The DNA of the CDR3 is TGTGCCAGCAGCTGGGCGACAGGCTCCGAAGCTTTCTTT. Using reference TRBV5-6 and TRBJ1-1 for the parts outside the CDR3, the full variable domain is DAGVTQSPTHLIKTRGQQVTLRCSPKSGHDTVSWYQQALGQGPQFIFQYYEEEERQRGNFPDRFSGHQFPNYSSELNVNALLLGDSALYLCASSWATGSEAFFGQGTRLTVV.

The chain links TRBV19 to TRBJ1-2; 7 bases agree with TRBD1. With 6 bases clipped from V and 4 bases from J, the junction kept 5 bases outside the gene matches. The CDR3 has 13 residues. CDR1 is LNHDA, CDR2 SQIVND, per germline (reference sequence). This CDR3 reads CASRMTGTYGYTF. In nucleotides, the CDR3 is TGTGCCAGTAGGATGACAGGGACCTATGGCTACACCTTC. The entire variable domain, with the rest obtained from reference TRBV19 and TRBJ1-2, is as follows: DGGITQSPKYLFRKEGQNVTLSCEQNLNHDAMYWYRQDPGQGLRLIYYSQIVNDFQKGDIAEGYSVSREKKESFPLTVTSAQKNPTAFYLCASRMTGTYGYTFGSGTRLTVV.